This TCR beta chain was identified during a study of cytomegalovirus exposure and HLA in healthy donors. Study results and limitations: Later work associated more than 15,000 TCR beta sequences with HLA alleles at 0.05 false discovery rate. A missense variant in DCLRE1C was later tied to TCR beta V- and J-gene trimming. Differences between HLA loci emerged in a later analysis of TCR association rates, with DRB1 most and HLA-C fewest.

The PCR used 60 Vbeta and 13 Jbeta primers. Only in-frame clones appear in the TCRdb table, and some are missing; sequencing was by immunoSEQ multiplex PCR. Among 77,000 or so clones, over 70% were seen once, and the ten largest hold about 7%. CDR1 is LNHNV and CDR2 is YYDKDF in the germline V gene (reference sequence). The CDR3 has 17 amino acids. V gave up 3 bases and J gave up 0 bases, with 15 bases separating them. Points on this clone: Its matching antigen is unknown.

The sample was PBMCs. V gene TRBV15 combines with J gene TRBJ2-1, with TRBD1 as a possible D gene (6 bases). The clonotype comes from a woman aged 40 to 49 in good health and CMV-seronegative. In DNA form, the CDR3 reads TGTGCCACCAGCAGGGCGCAGGGGTCTAGCTCCTACAATGAGCAGTTCTTC. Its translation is CATSRAQGSSSYNEQFF.